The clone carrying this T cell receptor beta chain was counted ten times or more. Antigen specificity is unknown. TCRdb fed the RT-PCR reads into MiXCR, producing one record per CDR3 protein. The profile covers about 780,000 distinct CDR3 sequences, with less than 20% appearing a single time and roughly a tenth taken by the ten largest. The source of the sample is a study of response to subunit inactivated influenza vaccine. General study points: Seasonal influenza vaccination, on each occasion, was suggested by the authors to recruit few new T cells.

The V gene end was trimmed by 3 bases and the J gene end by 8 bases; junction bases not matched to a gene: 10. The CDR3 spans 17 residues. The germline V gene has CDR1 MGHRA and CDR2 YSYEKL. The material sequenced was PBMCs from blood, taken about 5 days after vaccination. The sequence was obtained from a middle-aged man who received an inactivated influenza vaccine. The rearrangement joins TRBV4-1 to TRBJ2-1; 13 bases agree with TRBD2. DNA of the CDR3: TGCGCCAGCAGCCACACACCGGGACTAGCGGGATCCTATGAGCAGTTCTTC. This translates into CASSHTPGLAGSYEQFF.